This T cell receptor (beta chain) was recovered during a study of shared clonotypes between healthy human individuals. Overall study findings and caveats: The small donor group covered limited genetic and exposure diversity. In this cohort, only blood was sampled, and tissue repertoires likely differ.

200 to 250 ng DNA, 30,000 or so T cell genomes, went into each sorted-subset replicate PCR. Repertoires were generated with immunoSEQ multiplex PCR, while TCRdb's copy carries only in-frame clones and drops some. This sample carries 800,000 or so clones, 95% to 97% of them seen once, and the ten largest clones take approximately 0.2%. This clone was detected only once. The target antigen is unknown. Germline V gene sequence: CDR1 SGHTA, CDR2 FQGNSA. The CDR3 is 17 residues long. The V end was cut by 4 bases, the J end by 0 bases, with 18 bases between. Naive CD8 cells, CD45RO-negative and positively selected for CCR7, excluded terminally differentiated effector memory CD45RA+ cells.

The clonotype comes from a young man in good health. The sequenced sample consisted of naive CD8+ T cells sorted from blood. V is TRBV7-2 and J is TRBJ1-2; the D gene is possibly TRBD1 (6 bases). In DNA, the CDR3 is TGTGCCAGCAGCTCGTACCCCATTGACAGGACTAACTATGGCTACACCTTC. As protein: CASSSYPIDRTNYGYTF.